This T cell receptor beta chain was found in a study of tumor-infiltrating lymphocytes in primary liver carcinoma. Study observations and caveats: Tumor top-250-clone fractions significantly exceeded those of blood (p = 0.039).

Unsorted whole blood yielded blood RNA, and germline DNA was extracted as well. cDNA specific to TCR beta was made from approximately 0.55 ug of total RNA, with a constant-region primer employed for priming. Construction of TCR beta libraries relied on three successive nested multiplex PCR rounds employing slightly modified ARM-PCR. The two initial PCR rounds, roughly 9 cycles each, used TRBV1-TRBV30 forward and C-beta reverse primers. MiXCR, applied by TCRdb to the multiplex PCR reads, yields one record per CDR3 protein. The sample yields a few hundred thousand distinct CDR3 sequences, around three fifths seen once. A note on this clonotype: Antigen: not known.

This CDR3 comprises 13 residues. Trimming pared 10 bases from V and 4 bases from J, leaving 15 bases between. The germline V gene has CDR1 MNHEY and CDR2 SVGEGT. The chain uses TRBV6-2 or TRBV6-3 and TRBJ2-3; the D call may be TRBD1 or TRBD2 (6 bases each). The source of this sequence is a woman in her 30s with primary liver carcinoma and hepatitis B virus infection. Sequencing was carried out using peripheral blood. CDR3 in amino acids: CATLRDNSDTQYF. DNA of the CDR3: TGTGCCACATTGCGGGACAACTCAGATACGCAGTATTTT.